Sequencing of this T cell receptor beta chain was carried out in a study of cytomegalovirus exposure and HLA in healthy donors. Study findings and constraints: Most TCR sequences were seen very rarely across donors, but some public TCRs occurred in many.

PCR was performed using 60 Vbeta and 13 Jbeta primers. Some clones are missing from TCRdb's copy, which holds only in-frame ones; the method was immunoSEQ multiplex PCR. The data show approximately 160,000 clones, 80% to 85% seen once. With 1 base removed from V and 1 base from J, the gap between germline ends came to 11 bases. Germline V gene lookup returns CDR1 SGHVS and CDR2 FQNEAQ. CDR3 length: 16 residues. This clone was counted a few times. The antigen is undetermined. This TCR derives from a boy aged 2 to 10 in good health and CMV-seronegative. Sequencing input: PBMCs. The rearrangement uses TRBV7-8 and TRBJ1-5; maybe TRBD1 (5 bases). CDR3 sequence reads: CASSLGAGTSNQPQHF. The DNA of the CDR3 is TGTGCCAGCAGCTTAGGGGCGGGGACCAGCAATCAGCCCCAGCATTTT.